This T cell receptor (beta chain) was captured in a study of cytomegalovirus exposure and HLA in healthy donors. PCR employed 60 Vbeta and 13 Jbeta primers. Authors' methods: In a later analysis, the count reached some 88 million unique TCR beta chains, with about 12 million shared. Some clones are missing from TCRdb's copy, which holds only in-frame ones; the method was immunoSEQ multiplex PCR. V, J and clone size derive from that table, while D and trimming were established from the DNA sequence. The repertoire holds around 150,000 clones, with around 84% as singletons. Germline V gene lookup returns CDR1 LGHNT and CDR2 FRNRAP. The CDR3 spans 14 residues. After removal of 4 bases from V and 4 bases from J, the junction contained 6 bases not matched to a gene. Study-wide points: The study recorded about 150 TCR beta chains that were cytomegalovirus-associated.

As for this clone: The antigen is unknown.

This chain joins TRBV12-5 and TRBJ1-2; 7 bases match TRBD1. The sequence came from a man younger than 30 in good health and CMV-seropositive. Specimen: PBMCs. CDR3 sequence: CASGWDSPFYGYTF. CDR3 bases: TGTGCTAGTGGTTGGGACAGCCCCTTCTATGGCTACACCTTC. Looking up the rest from reference TRBV12-5 and TRBJ1-2 gives the full variable domain: DARVTQTPRHKVTEMGQEVTMRCQPILGHNTVFWYRQTMMQGLELLAYFRNRAPLDDSGMPKDRFSAEMPDATLATLKIQPSEPRDSAVYFCASGWDSPFYGYTFGSGTRLTVV.